This paragraph covers one TCR beta chain sequence. TCRdb reprocessed the RT-PCR reads with MiXCR, giving one entry per CDR3 protein. The sample has nearly 11,000 distinct CDR3 sequences, around 77% seen once; the top ten hold under 9.5%. The entry originates in a study of yellow fever vaccine responses in identical twins. Germline V lookup: CDR1 SQVTM, CDR2 ANQGSEA. The CDR3 spans 14 residues. J lost 0 bases, V lost 2 bases, and 3 bases had no gene match. This TCR was sampled from a woman in her late teens or twenties who received the yellow fever vaccine. The chain is built from TRBV29-1 and TRBJ2-7, with 8 bases lining up with TRBD1. Sequences were derived from T cells from blood (PBMCs), unsorted or a sorted subset (not recorded which), sampled before or after yellow fever vaccination (not recorded which). The DNA for the CDR3 is TGCAGCGTTGAAAGGACAGGGAGCTCCTACGAGCAGTACTTC. Its protein is CSVERTGSSYEQYF.